Below are 15 T cell receptor beta chains sequenced from a single sample in a study of cytomegalovirus exposure and HLA in healthy donors. PCR involved 60 Vbeta and 13 Jbeta primers. Only in-frame clones appear in the TCRdb table, and some are missing; sequencing was by immunoSEQ multiplex PCR. Altogether over 150,000 clones are present, around 75% being singletons, with the ten largest covering almost 3%. The source material was PBMCs. The origin of the receptors is a woman in her forties or fifties in good health and CMV-seropositive.

The rearrangement uses TRBV5-1 and TRBJ1-2; D perhaps matches TRBD1 (5 bases). Germline V gene sequence: CDR1 SGHRS, CDR2 YFSETQ. V dropped 4 bases and J dropped 2 bases, with 12 bases sitting between them. This CDR3 is built from 14 residues. CDR3 in amino acids: CASSPGAGNYGYTF. The CDR3 DNA reads as TGCGCCAGCAGCCCTGGGGCAGGGAACTATGGCTACACCTTC. The full variable domain, its missing parts supplied by reference TRBV5-1 and TRBJ1-2, is KAGVTQTPRYLIKTRGQQVTLSCSPISGHRSVSWYQQTPGQGLQFLFEYFSETQRNKGNFPGRFSGRQFSNSRSEMNVSTLELGDSALYLCASSPGAGNYGYTFGSGTRLTVV.

The genes are TRBV5-1 and TRBJ1-3; 7 nucleotides agree with TRBD1. The V gene's germline CDR1 is SGHRS and CDR2 YFSETQ. This CDR3 region has 15 residues. The ends lost 4 bases at V and 2 bases at J; junction bases unmatched: 6. The DNA of the CDR3 is TGCGCCAGCAGCCTGACAGGGCTTCCTGGAAACACCATATATTTT. Protein: CASSLTGLPGNTIYF. The full variable domain, rest sourced from reference TRBV5-1 and TRBJ1-3, is KAGVTQTPRYLIKTRGQQVTLSCSPISGHRSVSWYQQTPGQGLQFLFEYFSETQRNKGNFPGRFSGRQFSNSRSEMNVSTLELGDSALYLCASSLTGLPGNTIYFGEGSWLTVV.

In its sample, this clone was seen a few times. The chain recombines TRBV18 with TRBJ1-5; 7 positions agree with TRBD1. J was trimmed by 3 bases and V by 2 bases; bases with no gene match: 4. The germline gives CDR1 KGHSH, CDR2 LQKENI. The CDR3 spans 15 residues. The CDR3 sequence is CASSPGTAYNQPQHF. As DNA, the CDR3 is TGTGCCAGCTCACCAGGGACAGCCTACAATCAGCCCCAGCATTTT. The whole variable domain, filled in from reference TRBV18 and TRBJ1-5, reads NAGVMQNPRHLVRRRGQEARLRCSPMKGHSHVYWYRQLPEEGLKFMVYLQKENIIDESGMPKERFSAEFPKEGPSILRIQQVVRGDSAAYFCASSPGTAYNQPQHFGDGTRLSIL.

Points on this clone: Within the sample, other DNA sequences also encode this same CDR3. The gene calls are TRBV5-1 and TRBJ2-5; the D gene is possibly TRBD1 (6 bases). The CDR3 length is 14 residues. The germline gives CDR1 SGHRS, CDR2 YFSETQ. Trimming took off 0 bases at V and 4 bases at J, with 10 bases between the two ends. The CDR3 coding sequence is TGCGCCAGCAGCTTGGCCGGCAGGGGAGAGACCCAGTACTTC. Amino acid sequence: CASSLAGRGETQYF.

The gene calls are TRBV5-5 and TRBJ2-2; 11 bases line up with TRBD1. Germline CDR1 is SGHKS and CDR2 is YYEKEE (reference sequence). The J segment lost 6 bases and the V segment lost 4 bases, leaving 11 bases of the junction unmatched. The CDR3 covers 17 residues. CDR3 coding DNA: TGTGCCAGCAGCCACCGGTCGGACAGGGGGCCCGCCGGGGAGCTGTTTTTT. This gives the protein CASSHRSDRGPAGELFF.

This clone was counted a single time. This chain uses TRBV11-2 with TRBJ2-7, with D possibly matching TRBD1 (6 bases). The CDR3 consists of 15 residues. Germline-derived CDR1 and CDR2 are SGHAT and FQNNGV. The ends were cut back, 3 bases at V and 6 bases at J, with 18 bases in the middle. CDR3: CASSLSGAHLCEQYF. The CDR3 coding sequence is TGTGCCAGCAGCTTGTCAGGGGCCCACCTTTGCGAGCAGTACTTC.

This clone was counted a single time. The rearrangement joins TRBV4-2 to TRBJ2-5; D is possibly TRBD2 (5 bases). CDR3 length: 16 amino acids. Trimming pared 0 bases from V and 4 bases from J, leaving 15 bases between. Per germline, CDR1 LGHNA and CDR2 YNFKEQ. The CDR3 DNA sequence: TGTGCCAGCAGCCAAGATGGCGTGGAAGAGGGAGAGACCCAGTACTTC. Amino acid sequence: CASSQDGVEEGETQYF.

The chain links TRBV15 to TRBJ1-4; 7 bases are a match to TRBD1. The CDR3 consists of 17 residues. V gave up 3 bases and J gave up 2 bases; unmatched junction bases: 9. Germline CDR1 is LNHNV and CDR2 is YYDKDF (reference sequence). In nucleotides, the CDR3 is TGTGCCACCAGCAGCGGGGCAGGGGGGACTACTAATGAAAAACTGTTTTTT. Translated, it gives CATSSGAGGTTNEKLFF.

The chain couples TRBV6-6 to TRBJ2-7; 11 bases line up with TRBD2. V shed 6 bases, J shed 2 bases, and the junction held 9 bases outside the gene matches. The germline V gene encodes CDR1 MNHNY and CDR2 SVGAGI (reference sequence). CDR3 length equals 16 residues. CDR3 DNA sequence: TGTGCCAGCAGCCATAGCGGGGGGGCTATTACCTACGAGCAGTACTTC. Its protein is CASSHSGGAITYEQYF.

The chain employs TRBV18 and TRBJ1-1; D is perhaps TRBD1 (5 bases). Deletions cut 6 bases from V and 0 bases from J, with 8 bases between. This CDR3 region has 13 residues. Germline loops: CDR1 KGHSH, CDR2 LQKENI. In nucleotides, the CDR3 is TGTGCCAGCTCTACGGACATGAACACTGAAGCTTTCTTT. Amino acid sequence: CASSTDMNTEAFF.

The J gene is TRBJ2-5, the V gene TRBV2; 7 positions agree with TRBD2. J gave up 5 bases and V 7 bases, and 4 bases lay outside the gene matches. Germline CDR1 is SNHLY and CDR2 is FYNNEI. The CDR3 runs to 12 residues. For the CDR3, the DNA is TGTGCCAGCACGGGGGGTAGCGAGACCCAGTACTTC. Translation: CASTGGSETQYF. Full variable domain (outside the CDR3, taken from reference TRBV2 and TRBJ2-5): EPEVTQTPSHQVTQMGQEVILRCVPISNHLYFYWYRQILGQKVEFLVSFYNNEISEKSEIFDDQFSVERPDGSNFTLKIRSTKLEDSAMYFCASTGGSETQYFGPGTRLLVL.

The chain is built from TRBV5-1 and TRBJ1-2; 7 bases fit TRBD1. There are 13 residues in the CDR3. Germline V gene sequence: CDR1 SGHRS, CDR2 YFSETQ. The V and J ends lost 0 bases and 8 bases, in that order; junction bases with no gene match: 4. Written as DNA, the CDR3 is TGCGCCAGCAGCTTGGCAGGGGGTGACGGCTACACCTTC. This sequence encodes CASSLAGGDGYTF.

The gene calls are TRBV15 and TRBJ2-7, with D possibly being TRBD1 (6 bases). V was cut by 3 bases and J by 5 bases, with 17 bases left in between. Germline values: CDR1 LNHNV, CDR2 YYDKDF (reference sequence). This CDR3 comprises 15 residues. DNA of the CDR3: TGTGCCACCAGCAGCTGGGACAAGGCGGTCCACGAGCAGTACTTC. Protein: CATSSWDKAVHEQYF.

V usage is TRBV6-6 and J usage is TRBJ2-2; 7 bases map to TRBD1. Germline CDR1 reads MNHNY; CDR2 reads SVGAGI (reference sequence). After removal of 7 bases from V and 3 bases from J, the junction contained 8 bases not matched to a gene. There are 15 residues in the CDR3. CDR3 in amino acids: CASMRGRLDTGELFF. The CDR3 coding sequence is TGTGCCAGCATGAGGGGGCGCTTGGACACCGGGGAGCTGTTTTTT.

V gene TRBV29-1 combines with J gene TRBJ1-2; TRBD1 matches at 9 bases. This CDR3 is 14 amino acids long. Losses at the gene ends were 6 bases for V and 1 base for J; bases not matched to a gene: 6. In germline, CDR1 is SQVTM, CDR2 ANQGSEA. The DNA of the CDR3 is TGCAGCGTCAGGGACAGGGATCTTAACTATGGCTACACCTTC. Its protein product is CSVRDRDLNYGYTF.